These T cell receptor beta chains were read from a single sample in a study of T cell responses to AZD1222 COVID-19 vaccine. This table comes from immunoSEQ multiplex PCR, and its TCRdb copy is limited to in-frame clones, with some not included. The sample has 150,000 to 180,000 clones, roughly nine tenths seen once; the top ten hold 18%. The specimen was peripheral blood, collected on day 0 of AZD1222 vaccination. Receptors were obtained from an adult in good health. The CDR3 runs from the conserved cysteine through the conserved F or W. The order of the fields is J gene, clone size, V gene, D gene, CDR3 DNA, CDR3 protein. D genes are given only for firm matches. Size values are once, few and many counts, or a class for expanded clones, and some rows have none.

j_call: TRBJ1-2; clone_size: .; v_call: TRBV18; d_call: .; cdr3_nt: TGTGCCAGCTCACCATACACAGAGCGCTATGGCTACACCTTC; cdr3_aa: CASSPYTERYGYTF
j_call: TRBJ2-7; clone_size: .; v_call: TRBV5-1; d_call: TRBD1; cdr3_nt: TGCGCCAGCAGCGCACAGGGGATATCCTACGAGCAGTACTTC; cdr3_aa: CASSAQGISYEQYF
j_call: TRBJ2-1; clone_size: .; v_call: TRBV29-1; d_call: .; cdr3_nt: TGCAGCGTTGAAGATAGGGGTCACAATGAGCAGTTCTTC; cdr3_aa: CSVEDRGHNEQFF
j_call: TRBJ1-3; clone_size: .; v_call: TRBV27; d_call: TRBD1; cdr3_nt: TGTGCCAGCAGCCTTACAGGGGCTGGAAACACCATATATTTT; cdr3_aa: CASSLTGAGNTIYF
j_call: TRBJ1-4; clone_size: .; v_call: TRBV29-1; d_call: .; cdr3_nt: TGCAGCGTTGGGTGGGCTAATGAAAAACTGTTTTTT; cdr3_aa: CSVGWANEKLFF
j_call: TRBJ1-4; clone_size: .; v_call: TRBV5-4; d_call: TRBD1; cdr3_nt: TGTGCCAGCAGCCCGGAGATGGCAGGGGGCAGTGAAAAACTGTTTTTT; cdr3_aa: CASSPEMAGGSEKLFF
j_call: TRBJ1-3; clone_size: .; v_call: TRBV19; d_call: .; cdr3_nt: TGTGCCAGTAGTATTGGCGTAGGGTCCGTCTCTGGAAACACCATATATTTT; cdr3_aa: CASSIGVGSVSGNTIYF
j_call: TRBJ2-7; clone_size: .; v_call: TRBV28; d_call: .; cdr3_nt: TGTGCCAGCAGTTTACAGTACTACGAGCAGTACTTC; cdr3_aa: CASSLQYYEQYF
j_call: TRBJ2-2; clone_size: .; v_call: TRBV5-6; d_call: .; cdr3_nt: TGTGCCAGCAGCTTGACAGGGCCCGGGGAGCTGTTTTTT; cdr3_aa: CASSLTGPGELFF
j_call: TRBJ1-5; clone_size: .; v_call: TRBV29-1; d_call: .; cdr3_nt: TGCAGCGTTCAGGGATATAGCAATCAGCCCCAGCATTTT; cdr3_aa: CSVQGYSNQPQHF
j_call: TRBJ2-7; clone_size: .; v_call: TRBV9; d_call: .; cdr3_nt: TGTGCCAGCAGCGTATCCCCTCGTAATGGGGACGAGCAGTACTTC; cdr3_aa: CASSVSPRNGDEQYF
j_call: TRBJ1-5; clone_size: .; v_call: TRBV6-5; d_call: TRBD1; cdr3_nt: TGTGCCAGCAGTTATACAGGGGCCAGCAATCAGCCCCAGCATTTT; cdr3_aa: CASSYTGASNQPQHF
j_call: TRBJ1-4; clone_size: once; v_call: TRBV5-4; d_call: .; cdr3_nt: TGTGCCAGCAGCTTAACGCCGGGACCCGTACGTGAAAAACTGTTTTTT; cdr3_aa: CASSLTPGPVREKLFF
j_call: TRBJ2-3; clone_size: .; v_call: TRBV5-8; d_call: TRBD1; cdr3_nt: TGTGCCAGCACCCCCGGCCGGACAGGGGAAACAGATACGCAGTATTTT; cdr3_aa: CASTPGRTGETDTQYF
j_call: TRBJ2-7; clone_size: .; v_call: TRBV11-3; d_call: .; cdr3_nt: TGTGCCAGCAGCTTTGAATCCCTCTACGAGCAGTACTTC; cdr3_aa: CASSFESLYEQYF
j_call: TRBJ1-3; clone_size: .; v_call: TRBV9; d_call: .; cdr3_nt: TGTGCCAGCAGCGTAGCGACGGGACCGCTCTCTGGAAACACCATATATTTT; cdr3_aa: CASSVATGPLSGNTIYF
j_call: TRBJ1-5; clone_size: .; v_call: TRBV7-2; d_call: .; cdr3_nt: TGTGCCAGCAGCTTAGACACGGTTTATAGCAATCAGCCCCAGCATTTT; cdr3_aa: CASSLDTVYSNQPQHF
j_call: TRBJ2-2; clone_size: .; v_call: TRBV7-3; d_call: TRBD1; cdr3_nt: TGTGCCAGCAGCTTAATGCCGACAGGGGGCGGGAACGGGGAGCTGTTTTTT; cdr3_aa: CASSLMPTGGGNGELFF
j_call: TRBJ1-5; clone_size: .; v_call: TRBV2; d_call: .; cdr3_nt: TGTGCCAGCAGGAGTGATACCTCCAGGGGCAATCAGCCCCAGCATTTT; cdr3_aa: CASRSDTSRGNQPQHF
j_call: TRBJ2-3; clone_size: .; v_call: TRBV4-3; d_call: TRBD2; cdr3_nt: TGCGCCAGCAGCCCGGGGGGGAGCGCCACAGATACGCAGTATTTT; cdr3_aa: CASSPGGSATDTQYF
j_call: TRBJ2-7; clone_size: .; v_call: TRBV7-2; d_call: TRBD1; cdr3_nt: TGTGCCAGCAGCTTAGCGGTGGCAGGGGGAAACGAGCAGTACTTC; cdr3_aa: CASSLAVAGGNEQYF
j_call: TRBJ1-1; clone_size: .; v_call: TRBV2; d_call: TRBD1; cdr3_nt: TGTGCCAGCAGTGTCCGACAGGGGGCCAACACTGAAGCTTTCTTT; cdr3_aa: CASSVRQGANTEAFF
j_call: TRBJ1-5; clone_size: .; v_call: TRBV7-6; d_call: .; cdr3_nt: TGTGCCAGCAGCCCTGCCCGGGGCAGGGCGAATCAGCCCCAGCATTTT; cdr3_aa: CASSPARGRANQPQHF
j_call: TRBJ1-5; clone_size: .; v_call: TRBV18; d_call: TRBD1; cdr3_nt: TGTGCCAGCTCACAGGACAGGGGGCGTCAGCCCCAGCATTTT; cdr3_aa: CASSQDRGRQPQHF
j_call: TRBJ1-1; clone_size: .; v_call: TRBV5-8; d_call: .; cdr3_nt: TGTGCCAGCAGATACCGACAGACAATGAACACTGAAGCTTTCTTT; cdr3_aa: CASRYRQTMNTEAFF
j_call: TRBJ1-2; clone_size: .; v_call: TRBV7-9; d_call: .; cdr3_nt: TGTGCCAGCAGCTTAGCAGGCCCCAGGGGCGGCTACACCTTC; cdr3_aa: CASSLAGPRGGYTF
j_call: TRBJ1-1; clone_size: few; v_call: TRBV7-9; d_call: TRBD1; cdr3_nt: TGTGCCAGCAGCTTAGGGGACAGGGGGGACACTGAAGCTTTCTTT; cdr3_aa: CASSLGDRGDTEAFF
j_call: TRBJ1-6; clone_size: .; v_call: TRBV28; d_call: .; cdr3_nt: TGTGCCAGCAGTTATGCTGACCCCGGGCGTAATTCACCCCTCCACTTT; cdr3_aa: CASSYADPGRNSPLHF
j_call: TRBJ2-2; clone_size: .; v_call: TRBV7-9; d_call: .; cdr3_nt: TGTGCCAGCAGTTCGGAGTACACCGGGGAGCTGTTTTTT; cdr3_aa: CASSSEYTGELFF
j_call: TRBJ2-5; clone_size: .; v_call: TRBV7-9; d_call: .; cdr3_nt: TGTGCCAGCAGTGCGGTCGGGGCTGTCCAAGAGACCCAGTACTTC; cdr3_aa: CASSAVGAVQETQYF
j_call: TRBJ1-6; clone_size: once; v_call: TRBV5-1; d_call: .; cdr3_nt: TGCGCCAGCAGCCCCCTACTGGGTTCACCCCTCCACTTT; cdr3_aa: CASSPLLGSPLHF
j_call: TRBJ2-1; clone_size: .; v_call: TRBV5-1; d_call: TRBD1; cdr3_nt: TGCGCCAGCAGCTTGGCCTCCGGGACAGGGTTTGTCCATGAGCAGTTCTTC; cdr3_aa: CASSLASGTGFVHEQFF
j_call: TRBJ2-3; clone_size: .; v_call: TRBV7-9; d_call: TRBD1; cdr3_nt: TGTGCCAGCATCCAAGGGGGCAGCGGCACAGATACGCAGTATTTT; cdr3_aa: CASIQGGSGTDTQYF
j_call: TRBJ1-1; clone_size: .; v_call: TRBV19; d_call: TRBD1; cdr3_nt: TGTGCCAGTAGTGCTGGGACAGGGGGCAACACTGAAGCTTTCTTT; cdr3_aa: CASSAGTGGNTEAFF
j_call: TRBJ2-7; clone_size: .; v_call: TRBV15; d_call: .; cdr3_nt: TGTGCCACCAGCAGAGAACGTGTAATCAATCCCTACGAGCAGTACTTC; cdr3_aa: CATSRERVINPYEQYF
j_call: TRBJ1-2; clone_size: .; v_call: TRBV6-5; d_call: .; cdr3_nt: TGTGCCAGCGTGCCAAGGGGTCGACGTGGCTACACCTTC; cdr3_aa: CASVPRGRRGYTF
j_call: TRBJ2-3; clone_size: .; v_call: TRBV7-8; d_call: .; cdr3_nt: TGTGCCAGCAGCTTAGATTCGGGGGGCCTCACAGATACGCAGTATTTT; cdr3_aa: CASSLDSGGLTDTQYF
j_call: TRBJ1-2; clone_size: .; v_call: TRBV7-9; d_call: .; cdr3_nt: TGTGCCAGCACTCACCAGGGGAACTATGGCTACACCTTC; cdr3_aa: CASTHQGNYGYTF
j_call: TRBJ1-1; clone_size: .; v_call: TRBV20-1; d_call: .; cdr3_nt: TGCAGTGTCGCGAGGGCTGGAGCTTTCTTT; cdr3_aa: CSVARAGAFF
j_call: TRBJ2-7; clone_size: .; v_call: TRBV6-5; d_call: .; cdr3_nt: TGTGCCAGCAGTCGAGCAGGCCCCCACGAGCAGTACTTC; cdr3_aa: CASSRAGPHEQYF
j_call: TRBJ2-7; clone_size: once; v_call: TRBV27; d_call: TRBD1; cdr3_nt: TGTGCCAGCAGCCAGGGGGACAGGGAAGGGGAGCAGTACTTC; cdr3_aa: CASSQGDREGEQYF
j_call: TRBJ2-3; clone_size: .; v_call: TRBV5-1; d_call: .; cdr3_nt: TGCGCCAGCAGCCTAAGACAGAGCACAGATACGCAGTATTTT; cdr3_aa: CASSLRQSTDTQYF
j_call: TRBJ2-5; clone_size: .; v_call: TRBV19; d_call: TRBD1; cdr3_nt: TGTGCCAGTAGTACGCGACAGGGGGTGGAGACCCAGTACTTC; cdr3_aa: CASSTRQGVETQYF
j_call: TRBJ1-1; clone_size: .; v_call: TRBV4-3; d_call: .; cdr3_nt: TGCGCCAGCAGTCCGACCCGAGACAGGGAAGCTTTCTTT; cdr3_aa: CASSPTRDREAFF
j_call: TRBJ1-2; clone_size: .; v_call: TRBV7-8; d_call: .; cdr3_nt: TGTGCCAGCAGCCTGGGGGACAAGCTAACGGGTGGCTACACCTTC; cdr3_aa: CASSLGDKLTGGYTF
j_call: TRBJ2-5; clone_size: .; v_call: TRBV29-1; d_call: .; cdr3_nt: TGCAGCGTTGCGTATGTGGAGACCCAGTACTTC; cdr3_aa: CSVAYVETQYF
j_call: TRBJ1-1; clone_size: .; v_call: TRBV11-2; d_call: .; cdr3_nt: TGTGCCAGCACCCGGGACACTCTGAACACTGAAGCTTTCTTT; cdr3_aa: CASTRDTLNTEAFF
j_call: TRBJ2-7; clone_size: .; v_call: TRBV28; d_call: TRBD1; cdr3_nt: TGTGCCAGCAGTTTTTCGACAGGGGCCTACGAGCAGTACTTC; cdr3_aa: CASSFSTGAYEQYF
j_call: TRBJ2-5; clone_size: few; v_call: TRBV6-2/TRBV6-3; d_call: .; cdr3_nt: TGTGCCAGCAGTTACAGAGCCGGTGAGACCCAGTACTTC; cdr3_aa: CASSYRAGETQYF
j_call: TRBJ1-6; clone_size: .; v_call: TRBV5-1; d_call: .; cdr3_nt: TGCGCCAGCAGCTTTGTAGGGCCAGATAATTCACCCCTCCACTTT; cdr3_aa: CASSFVGPDNSPLHF
j_call: TRBJ1-2; clone_size: .; v_call: TRBV27; d_call: .; cdr3_nt: TGTGCCAGCGGACCTTGGGGCTATGGCTACACCTTC; cdr3_aa: CASGPWGYGYTF
j_call: TRBJ1-2; clone_size: .; v_call: TRBV7-2; d_call: .; cdr3_nt: TGTGCCAGCAGCTATCAGGTGGGAGGAGGCTACACCTTC; cdr3_aa: CASSYQVGGGYTF
j_call: TRBJ2-1; clone_size: once; v_call: TRBV10-2; d_call: TRBD2; cdr3_nt: TGCGCCAGCTATGGGAGCGGGAGGGCCCCAGATGAGCAGTTCTTC; cdr3_aa: CASYGSGRAPDEQFF